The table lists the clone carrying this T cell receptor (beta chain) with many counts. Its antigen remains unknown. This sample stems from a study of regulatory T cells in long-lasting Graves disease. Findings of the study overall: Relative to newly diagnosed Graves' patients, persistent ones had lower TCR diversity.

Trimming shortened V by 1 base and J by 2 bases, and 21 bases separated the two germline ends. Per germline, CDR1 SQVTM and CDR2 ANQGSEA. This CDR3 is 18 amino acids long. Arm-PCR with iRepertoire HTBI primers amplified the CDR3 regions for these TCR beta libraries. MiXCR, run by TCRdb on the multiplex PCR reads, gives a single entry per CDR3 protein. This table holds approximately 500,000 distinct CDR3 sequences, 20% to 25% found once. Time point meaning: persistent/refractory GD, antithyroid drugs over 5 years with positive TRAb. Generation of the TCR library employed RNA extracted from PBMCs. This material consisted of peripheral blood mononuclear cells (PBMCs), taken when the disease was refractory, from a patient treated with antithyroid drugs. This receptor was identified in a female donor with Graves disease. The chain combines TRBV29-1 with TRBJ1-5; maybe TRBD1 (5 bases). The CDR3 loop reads CSVEVRGLCGTCNQPQHF. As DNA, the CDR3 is TGCAGCGTTGAAGTAAGGGGACTCTGTGGTACCTGCAATCAGCCCCAGCATTTT.